The 3 T cell receptor beta chains presented below share a single source sample, sequenced in a study of radiation and T cells in renal cell carcinoma (TCRdb year 2020). Library generation was performed with the immunoSEQ multiplex PCR assay. The table comes from immuneACCESS by way of TCRdb, which keeps in-frame sequences with V and J called. Part of the clones is missing from these tables; in studies checked, under half for an unresolved V gene and the rest for unknown reasons. Within this sample are 25,000 to 30,000 clones, with more than 65% of them counted one time only. Approximately 30% of the sample is in the top ten clones. The sample's time point label, in plain terms: blood 2 weeks post-SBRT. The treatment or condition label here, explained by the study, means: 15 Gy SBRT to primary tumor, nephrectomy 4 weeks later. Sequenced here: blood, sampled from a patient whose treatment included radiotherapy and nephrectomy. The receptors shown here come from a man aged 60 to 75 with renal cell carcinoma.

This chain joins TRBV4-2 and TRBJ1-2, with unresolved D. The CDR3 consists of 12 residues. Germline assignment: CDR1 LGHNA and CDR2 YNFKEQ. V gave up 3 bases and J gave up 4 bases, with 6 bases separating them. Here the CDR3 DNA reads TGTGCCAGCAGCCAGGAGAGCTATGGCTACACCTTC. It codes for CASSQESYGYTF.

The J gene is TRBJ2-2, the V gene TRBV7-3; possibly TRBD1 for D (5 bases). The CDR3 is made up of 15 amino acids. V lost 8 bases and J 4 bases, leaving 17 bases between the germline ends. Germline V gene data show CDR1 as SGHTA and CDR2 as FQGTGA. In DNA, the CDR3 is TGTGCCAGCGGGGCCCAATGGCTTCCCACCGGGGAGCTGTTTTTT. Translated, it gives CASGAQWLPTGELFF.

The chain is built from TRBV4-2 and TRBJ1-2; no reliable D call. CDR3 length: 16 amino acids. The V gene lost 1 base and the J gene lost 6 bases, with 18 bases spanning the gap. Per the germline V gene, CDR1 is LGHNA and CDR2 is YNFKEQ. CDR3: CASSQGPSSGFNGYTF. CDR3 bases: TGTGCCAGCAGCCAAGGTCCCTCGTCGGGATTCAATGGCTACACCTTC.